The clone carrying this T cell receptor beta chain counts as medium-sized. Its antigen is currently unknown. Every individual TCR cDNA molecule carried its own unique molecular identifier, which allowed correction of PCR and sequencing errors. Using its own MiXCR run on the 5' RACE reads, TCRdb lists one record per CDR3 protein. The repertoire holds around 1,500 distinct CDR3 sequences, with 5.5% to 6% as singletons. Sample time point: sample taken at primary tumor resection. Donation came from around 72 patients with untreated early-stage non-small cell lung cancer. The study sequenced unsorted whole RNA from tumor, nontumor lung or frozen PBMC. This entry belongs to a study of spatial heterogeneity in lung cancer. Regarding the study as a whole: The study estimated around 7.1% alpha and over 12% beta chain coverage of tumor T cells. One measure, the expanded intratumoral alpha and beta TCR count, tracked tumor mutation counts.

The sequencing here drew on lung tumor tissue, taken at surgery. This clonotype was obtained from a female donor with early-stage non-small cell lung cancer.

The CDR3 reads CASSSGQGGETQYF. The CDR3 DNA reads TGCGCCAGCAGCTCGGGACAGGGAGGGGAGACCCAGTACTTC. The chain is built from TRBV5-1 and TRBJ2-5; 9 bases agree with TRBD1. Germline lookup yields CDR1 SGHRS and CDR2 YFSETQ. CDR3 length equals 14 residues. Trimming at V came to 3 bases and at J to 5 bases, leaving 5 bases not matched to a gene.